These T cell receptor beta chains were read from a single sample in a study of blood T cells in healthy people across ages. Each CDR3 protein is one row after TCRdb ran MiXCR on the 5' RACE reads. The sample comprises 500,000 to 600,000 distinct CDR3 sequences, roughly 28% of which are singletons, and roughly 18% rests with the top ten. Sequences were obtained from blood. These receptors originate from a woman in her 70s in good health. Each CDR3 is given without its conserved first and last residue. A D gene is named only where the DNA matches it firmly.

D: NA
V: TRBV5-6
length: 14
J: TRBJ1-5
CDR3: ASSLGSWVSNQPQH

D: NA
V: TRBV5-1
length: 12
J: TRBJ2-3
CDR3: ASTLGEAARTQY

D: TRBD2
V: TRBV25-1
length: 16
J: TRBJ2-3
CDR3: ASSDYTLAGVGTDTQY

D: NA
V: TRBV6-1
length: 18
J: TRBJ2-5
CDR3: ASSHPSSPASRGGGETQY

D: NA
V: TRBV30
length: 11
J: TRBJ2-5
CDR3: AWSVRDQETQY

D: NA
V: TRBV7-9
length: 10
J: TRBJ2-7
CDR3: ASSFGEYEQY

D: NA
V: TRBV20-1
length: 13
J: TRBJ2-1
CDR3: SAARPSPQGSEQF

D: NA
V: TRBV7-2
length: 10
J: TRBJ1-2
CDR3: ASSLETYGYT

D: NA
V: TRBV10-2
length: 12
J: NA
CDR3: ASLGPSSSYEQY

D: TRBD1
V: TRBV5-6
length: 16
J: TRBJ2-5
CDR3: ASSLALRPTGGSETQY

D: NA
V: TRBV7-2
length: 11
J: TRBJ2-1
CDR3: ASSLVGPAEQF

D: TRBD1
V: TRBV2
length: 13
J: TRBJ1-1
CDR3: ASSDSRGLNTEAF

D: NA
V: TRBV11-3
length: 13
J: TRBJ2-1
CDR3: ASSPGLASYNEQF

D: NA
V: TRBV9
length: 12
J: TRBJ1-4
CDR3: ASSVGDTSLKLF

D: TRBD2
V: TRBV7-2
length: 17
J: TRBJ2-3
CDR3: ASSLMGLAGGGGTDTQY

D: NA
V: TRBV5-1
length: 11
J: TRBJ2-3
CDR3: ASSPQVEDTQY

D: TRBD2
V: TRBV20-1
length: 11
J: TRBJ2-2
CDR3: SAPGPGGGELF

D: NA
V: TRBV4-1
length: 14
J: TRBJ1-4
CDR3: ASSQDGQGFNEKLF

D: NA
V: TRBV7-9
length: 12
J: TRBJ2-5
CDR3: ASSPRLVGETQY

D: TRBD1
V: TRBV6-1
length: 12
J: TRBJ1-5
CDR3: ASRGQGMNQPQH

D: NA
V: TRBV21-1
length: 12
J: TRBJ1-2
CDR3: ASSRAGTPYGYT

D: TRBD2
V: TRBV4-2
length: 14
J: TRBJ2-2
CDR3: ASSPSTGTSAGELF

D: TRBD2
V: TRBV29-1
length: 14
J: TRBJ2-5
CDR3: SVVFPAGGFSETQY

D: NA
V: TRBV3-1
length: 11
J: TRBJ2-5
CDR3: ASSQDFIGTQY

D: TRBD2
V: TRBV24-1
length: 11
J: TRBJ2-7
CDR3: ATSPQAGYEQY

D: NA
V: TRBV6-1
length: 14
J: TRBJ1-4
CDR3: ASSELTAGTNEKLF

D: NA
V: TRBV18
length: 14
J: TRBJ2-4
CDR3: ASSPLTGTNKNIQY

D: NA
V: TRBV6-2/TRBV6-3
length: 11
J: TRBJ2-5
CDR3: ASSYRDRETQY

D: TRBD2
V: TRBV7-9
length: 14
J: TRBJ2-3
CDR3: ASSLGRLAATDTQY

D: NA
V: TRBV29-1
length: 10
J: TRBJ1-2
CDR3: SVGPSDYGYT

D: NA
V: TRBV6-6
length: 9
J: TRBJ2-1
CDR3: ASTPRNEQF

D: NA
V: TRBV29-1
length: 12
J: TRBJ1-2
CDR3: SVDRVSSNYGYT

D: NA
V: TRBV5-1
length: 11
J: TRBJ2-3
CDR3: ASREGPTDTQY

D: NA
V: TRBV27
length: 13
J: TRBJ2-5
CDR3: ASSSLRAHQETQY

D: TRBD2
V: TRBV20-1
length: 13
J: TRBJ2-5
CDR3: SASRASGRKETQY

D: NA
V: TRBV2
length: 11
J: TRBJ2-2
CDR3: ASSKENTGELF

D: NA
V: TRBV7-9
length: 13
J: TRBJ2-1
CDR3: ASSLEAVGDNEQF

D: TRBD1
V: TRBV29-1
length: 11
J: TRBJ1-2
CDR3: SVEELDRGGYT

D: NA
V: TRBV19
length: 13
J: TRBJ2-1
CDR3: ASSILGASYNEQF

D: NA
V: TRBV5-1
length: 13
J: TRBJ1-6
CDR3: ASSLDEARNSPLH

D: TRBD2
V: TRBV5-1
length: 14
J: TRBJ2-7
CDR3: ASSVNPSGGPYEQY

D: TRBD2
V: TRBV7-2
length: 13
J: TRBJ2-1
CDR3: ASSPRGSGVFEQF

D: TRBD1
V: TRBV30
length: 11
J: TRBJ2-5
CDR3: AWSVTGVETQY

D: TRBD2
V: TRBV5-1
length: 12
J: TRBJ2-3
CDR3: ASSAGERTDTQY

D: NA
V: TRBV20-1
length: 12
J: TRBJ2-5
CDR3: SARSRTARETQY

D: NA
V: TRBV27
length: 11
J: TRBJ1-1
CDR3: ASSIEAKAEAF

D: NA
V: TRBV7-9
length: 14
J: TRBJ2-1
CDR3: ASSRGSSGSYNEQF

D: TRBD1
V: TRBV4-1
length: 12
J: TRBJ2-4
CDR3: ASGGQGDKNIQY

D: TRBD1
V: TRBV5-1
length: 16
J: TRBJ2-4
CDR3: ASSGDRGDISAKNIQY

D: TRBD1
V: TRBV4-3
length: 14
J: TRBJ1-4
CDR3: ASSQMTGGVGEKLL

D: NA
V: TRBV6-2/TRBV6-3
length: 18
J: TRBJ1-4
CDR3: ASSYSRDRSPVATNEKLF

D: NA
V: TRBV7-2
length: 13
J: TRBJ2-7
CDR3: ASSLAAGPAYEQY

D: TRBD1
V: TRBV7-2
length: 12
J: TRBJ1-2
CDR3: ASSSDRESYGYT

D: NA
V: TRBV7-2
length: 10
J: TRBJ2-1
CDR3: ASSLEGVRQF